Below, 21 T cell receptor beta chains from the same sample are listed, as sequenced in a study of tumor and adjacent non-tumor tissue in lung cancer (dated by TCRdb to 2016 to 2019). Receptor libraries were prepared by multiplex PCR. The sequencing machine was an Illumina HiSeq 2500. TCRbeta libraries were constructed through three rounds of nested PCR with primers (Table S4) according to protocols adapted from ARM-PCR. TCRdb redid the processing of the public reads, applying fastp at Q25 and MiXCR, and retained in-frame beta chains. One record per CDR3 amino acid sequence lists the most common genes and DNA. The sample includes 110,000 or so distinct CDR3 sequences, with approximately 71% observed a single time. The top ten clones comprise under 45% of the sample. Bulk unsorted tissue served as the source for RNA extraction, and RNA quality was assessed using a NanoDrop ND-1000 and an Agilent 2100.

The sequencing input was lung tumor tissue. Receptors originate from a woman in her sixties with non-small cell lung cancer.

This clonotype appeared many times. The chain has TRBV6-1 and TRBJ2-2; D unclear. Germline V gene lookup returns CDR1 MNHNS and CDR2 SASEGT. The CDR3 loop spans 17 amino acids. The V end lost 6 bases, the J end lost 1 base, and 18 bases lay between the germline ends. The DNA for the CDR3 is TGTGCCAGCAGATTGAAAAAGTCTCATTTGAACACCGGGGAGCTGTTTTTT. Protein: CASRLKKSHLNTGELFF.

This rearrangement joins TRBV11-2 to TRBJ1-3, with no clear D. Germline CDR1 and CDR2: SGHAT and FQNNGV. Trimming left V 11 bases short and J 8 bases short, with 25 bases between. The CDR3 sequence is 15 residues long. CDR3 in amino acids: CAGSLSSGRLYTIYF. As DNA, the CDR3 is TGTGCCGGTAGCTTATCCTCCGGCCGCCTGTACACCATATATTTT.

Regarding this clonotype: This could be a read error, since a much larger clone is one nucleotide away. The CDR3 loop reads CTSSVGQGIYNEQFF. The DNA of the CDR3 is TGTACCAGCAGTGTCGGACAGGGAATCTACAATGAGCAGTTCTTC. The rearrangement links TRBV5-4 to TRBJ2-1; 8 nucleotides agree with TRBD1. Germline loops: CDR1 SGHNT, CDR2 YYREEE (reference sequence). This CDR3 is built from 15 residues.

Points on this clonotype: One end of the junction is discordant with germline, which a read error may explain. The genes are TRBV6-1 and TRBJ2-4; the D gene could be TRBD1 or TRBD2 (6 bases each). The CDR3 runs to 16 residues. CDR1 MNHNS and CDR2 SASEGT come from the germline V gene. This CDR3 is CASSDPGAGAKNIQYF. CDR3 bases: TGTGCCAGCAGCGACCCGGGGGCTGGTGCCAAAAACATTCAGTATTTC.

As for this clonotype: Compared with germline, one end of the junction differs, possibly owing to a read error. The chain uses TRBV7-8 and TRBJ2-1; TRBD2 matches 8 bases. Germline V gene sequence: CDR1 SGHVS, CDR2 FQNEAQ. There are 15 residues in the CDR3. CDR3 sequence (DNA): TGTGCCGGCGGCTTATTCGGCGGGGGGTTTAATGAGCACTTCTTC. This sequence encodes CAGGLFGGGFNEHFF.

Concerning this clonotype itself: A much larger clone lies one base from this, so it may be a read error. This chain connects TRBV20-1 to TRBJ1-1; D call uncertain. The CDR3 extends over 14 amino acids. Germline-derived CDR1 and CDR2 are DFQATT and SNEGSKA (reference sequence). V was pared by 4 bases and J by 0 bases, with 12 bases between. The CDR3 loop reads CSATSSSVNTEAFF. The CDR3, as DNA: TGCAGTGCTACATCGTCTTCAGTGAACACTGAAGCTTTCTTT.

As to this clonotype: The conserved phenylalanine or tryptophan is not found at the CDR3 terminus, so this likely reflects a read error. The DNA is left out, because the CDR3 cannot be placed on it with certainty; the CDR3 is given as TCRdb lists it. This rearrangement joins TRBV11-3 to TRBJ2-7; TRBD1, the D gene given by the table, was not confirmed from the DNA. The CDR3 is 14 amino acids long, termini counted. CDR1 SGHNT and CDR2 YENEEA come from the germline V gene. CDR3 region: CASSLDTGTYEHYL.

In this sample, this clonotype turned up a few times. It may be a read error: a sequence one base away is much more abundant. V and J are TRBV20-1 and TRBJ2-7; 7 positions agree with TRBD1. Trimming cost V 2 bases and J 5 bases; bases outside gene matches: 6. From germline, CDR1 is DFQATT and CDR2 SNEGSKA (reference sequence). The CDR3 runs to 13 residues. The CDR3 DNA reads as TGCAGTGCTAGATCTCGACAGGGCCACGAGCAGTACTTC. Protein sequence: CSARSRQGHEQYF.

Many counts were recorded for this clonotype. This chain links TRBV4-3 with TRBJ2-1; 10 nucleotides agree with TRBD2. The CDR3 is 15 residues long. Germline-derived CDR1 and CDR2 are LGHNA and YSLEER. J lost 7 bases, V lost 0 bases, and 3 bases had no gene match. In DNA, the CDR3 is TGCGCCAGCAGCCAAGAAGGTAGCGGGGGGAATGAGCAGTTCTTC. The encoded protein is CASSQEGSGGNEQFF.

Details on this clonotype: A much larger clone differs from this one at a single base, so this may be a read error. V gene TRBV4-2 combines with J gene TRBJ2-2; tentative D call: TRBD1 (6 bases). V lost 4 bases and J 6 bases, leaving 15 bases between the germline ends. Germline V gene sequence: CDR1 LGHNA, CDR2 YNFKEQ. This CDR3 spans 15 amino acids. CDR3 region: CASSLQSGDPGELFF. The CDR3 bases are TGTGCCAGCAGCCTTCAGTCAGGGGATCCCGGGGAGCTGTTTTTT.

For this clonotype: Since a much larger clone is just one base distant, this may be a read error. The chain links TRBV29-1 to TRBJ2-1; no clear D. The CDR3 covers 11 residues. Germline values: CDR1 SQVTM, CDR2 ANQGSEA. The CDR3 sequence is CSVENRGEQLF. CDR3 DNA sequence: TGCAGCGTTGAAAATAGAGGTGAGCAGCTCTTC.

This clonotype was seen ten or more times. The chain joins TRBV12-5 to TRBJ1-2; D unclear. This CDR3 contains 12 residues. Germline V gives CDR1 LGHNT, CDR2 FRNRAP. Trimming removed 5 bases at V and 5 bases at J, with 9 bases between. The CDR3 loop reads CASGEQSYGYTF. The CDR3 DNA is TGTGCTAGTGGTGAGCAGTCATATGGCTACACCTTC.

Many counts were recorded for this clonotype. This sequence joins TRBV6-1 and TRBJ1-1; D is uncertain. This CDR3 is built from 14 residues. Germline CDR1 is MNHNS and CDR2 is SASEGT. The V end lost 1 base, the J end lost 4 bases, and 10 bases lay between the germline ends. The CDR3 coding sequence is TGTGCCAGCAGTGAAGATTGGTTGGGCACTGAAGCTTTCTTT. Its protein product is CASSEDWLGTEAFF.

Note on this clonotype: Relative to the germline gene, one junction end is altered; a read error may explain this. The chain couples TRBV12-3 or TRBV12-4 to TRBJ2-1; D remains unclear. This CDR3 comprises 14 residues. CDR3 sequence: CSSSFRAGYNEQFF. DNA of the CDR3: TGTTCCAGCAGTTTTAGAGCCGGCTATAATGAGCAGTTCTTC.

Details on this clonotype: One junction end disagrees with the germline gene, perhaps due to a read error. This sequence joins TRBV7-2 and TRBJ2-3; D might be TRBD2 (6 bases). CDR3 length equals 16 residues. Germline assignment: CDR1 SGHTA and CDR2 FQGNSA. CDR3 nucleotides: TGCGTCAGCAGCTTAGTGGCGGGAAAGAGCACAGATACGCAGTATTTT. It translates to CVSSLVAGKSTDTQYF.

This clonotype was detected a few times. Given a much more abundant clone one base away, this may be a read error. V usage is TRBV6-5 and J usage is TRBJ2-7; D possibly uses TRBD1 or TRBD2 (6 bases each). The CDR3 length is 14 residues. Germline CDR1 MNHEY, CDR2 SVGAGI. CDR3 bases: TGTACCAGCAGTTATGGGCAGAGGGGGGTCGAGCAGTACTTC. Residues: CTSSYGQRGVEQYF.

As to this clonotype: Germline and junction disagree at one end, which may indicate a read error. The rearrangement joins TRBV20-1 to TRBJ1-1; 7 bases match TRBD1. The CDR3 sequence is 16 residues long. The V gene's germline CDR1 is DFQATT and CDR2 SNEGSKA (reference sequence). The DNA of the CDR3 is TGCAGTGCTAGAGATGCGTCAGGGGGGGATAGCACTGAAGCTCTCTTT. As protein: CSARDASGGDSTEALF.

To note about this clonotype: This could be a read error, since a much larger clone is one nucleotide away. The chain couples TRBV6-2 or TRBV6-3 to TRBJ1-3; weak D call: TRBD1 (5 bases). From germline, CDR1 is MNHEY and CDR2 SVGEGT. Between the trimmed V and J ends, which lost 10 bases and 0 bases, there was a span of 19 bases. This CDR3 has 16 residues. The CDR3 reads CATYRDRDLSGNTIYF. In nucleotides, the CDR3 is TGTGCCACCTACCGGGACCGAGACCTCTCTGGAAACACCATATATTTT.

To note about this clonotype: The CDR3 ends on some other residue instead of the conserved phenylalanine or tryptophan, so this is likely a read error. The chain links TRBV12-3 or TRBV12-4 to TRBJ2-4, with a tentative D call TRBD1 (6 bases). The CDR3 loop spans 15 amino acids. Trimming shortened V by 9 bases and J by 6 bases, and 21 bases separated the two germline ends. The CDR3 DNA is TGTGCCAGGAGCCGCGACAGGAACGACAGAAACATTCAGTACTTA. This sequence encodes CARSRDRNDRNIQYL.

The sample holds many counts of this clonotype. CDR3 in amino acids: CASTPGSAGENLDTQYF. The CDR3 nucleotides are TGTGCCAGCACCCCTGGGTCAGCGGGGGAAAATTTAGATACGCAGTATTTT. This sequence joins TRBV12-3 or TRBV12-4 and TRBJ2-3; 8 bases are a match to TRBD2. There are 17 residues in the CDR3. The V gene end was trimmed by 7 bases and the J gene end by 5 bases; junction bases not matched to a gene: 17.

The CDR3 protein is CASSLDDSLSEAFF. CDR3 sequence (DNA): TGTGCCAGCAGCTTAGACGATTCACTGTCTGAAGCTTTCTTT. The J gene is TRBJ1-1, the V gene TRBV11-1, with D unclear. Deletions cut 1 base from V and 6 bases from J, with 12 bases between. CDR1 is SGHAT and CDR2 is FQDESV in the germline V gene (reference sequence). CDR3 size: 14 residues.